The next 19 T cell receptor beta chains were all read from a single sample in a study of blood T cell repertoires in COVID-19 (dated by TCRdb to about 2020). Libraries were prepared through the immunoSEQ multiplex PCR assay. In TCRdb, the immuneACCESS table is reduced to in-frame sequences with V and J assigned. These tables do not hold every clone; where another copy was compared, an unresolved V gene accounts for under half, and the others remain unexplained. Here the sample has about 170,000 clones; around 84% occur a single time. Together, the top ten hold roughly 0.58% of the sample. The sample taken for sequencing was peripheral blood. Source of these receptors: a man aged 55-75 years with COVID-19, enrolled during active disease.

The V gene is TRBV5-1, the J gene TRBJ1-2; unclear D gene. Trimming took 4 bases from V and 6 from J, leaving 7 bases between them. This CDR3 has 11 amino acids. CDR1 SGHRS and CDR2 YFSETQ come from the germline V gene. The CDR3 DNA reads TGCGCCAGCAGCGCTATAGATGGCTACACCTTC. This gives the protein CASSAIDGYTF.

The gene calls are TRBV28 and TRBJ2-1; 13 nucleotides agree with TRBD2. Trimming cost V 6 bases and J 9 bases; bases outside gene matches: 8. The germline V gene has CDR1 MDHEN and CDR2 SYDVKM. The CDR3 length is 15 residues. CDR3 nucleotides: TGTGCCAGCAGGCTACTAGCGGGAGGGCCGGTTGAGCAGTTCTTC. Its translation is CASRLLAGGPVEQFF.

This clone was recorded once. The chain uses TRBV27 and TRBJ1-2; D might be TRBD1 (6 bases). V was clipped by 3 bases and J by 4 bases, with 9 bases between them. The CDR3 is 13 amino acids. Germline CDR1 and CDR2: MNHEY and SMNVEV (reference sequence). The CDR3 nucleotides are TGTGCCAGCAGTTTTGGGGGCGGCTATGGCTACACCTTC. This encodes CASSFGGGYGYTF.

This clone occurred once. The chain employs TRBV11-3 and TRBJ2-7; 7 nucleotides agree with TRBD1. Germline V gene data show CDR1 as SGHNT and CDR2 as YENEEA. J was trimmed by 5 bases and V by 5 bases; bases with no gene match: 12. This CDR3 comprises 15 residues. The CDR3 reads CASSVVGTVSHEQYF. CDR3 sequence (DNA): TGTGCCAGCAGCGTCGTCGGGACAGTTTCTCACGAGCAGTACTTC.

This clone showed up just once. This rearrangement joins TRBV7-9 to TRBJ2-2; 7 nucleotides agree with TRBD1. Germline CDR1 SEHNR, CDR2 FQNEAQ (reference sequence). Trimming took 7 bases from V and 7 from J; bases not matched to a gene: 9. There are 14 residues in the CDR3. The CDR3 DNA reads as TGTGCCAGCACCATCCTAACAGGGGTCGGGGAGCTGTTTTTT. Protein product: CASTILTGVGELFF.

The V and J genes are TRBV3-1 (or the pseudogene TRBV3-2) and TRBJ1-2; 7 bases agree with TRBD1. V shed 4 bases and J 3 bases; nucleotides not matched to a gene: 5. In germline, CDR1 is LGHDT, CDR2 YNNKEL (reference sequence). The CDR3 totals 14 residues. The CDR3 reads CASSLPGQYYGYTF. The CDR3 region has the DNA TGTGCCAGCAGCCTACCGGGACAGTACTATGGCTACACCTTC.

The chain links TRBV9 to TRBJ2-1; 7 bases map to TRBD2. The CDR3 has 16 amino acids. Losses at the gene ends were 0 bases for V and 12 bases for J; bases not matched to a gene: 15. Germline CDR1 reads SGDLS; CDR2 reads YYNGEE. This chain's CDR3 is CASSVDVGGLTAGQFF. For the CDR3, the DNA is TGTGCCAGCAGCGTAGATGTGGGAGGGCTTACCGCGGGGCAGTTCTTC. Full variable domain (remainder filled in from reference TRBV9 and TRBJ2-1): DSGVTQTPKHLITATGQRVTLRCSPRSGDLSVYWYQQSLDQGLQFLIQYYNGEERAKGNILERFSAQQFPDLHSELNLSSLELGDSALYFCASSVDVGGLTAGQFFGPGTRLTVL.

For this clone: Within the sample, other DNA sequences also encode this same CDR3. The CDR3 reads CASSLPGTANQPQHF. CDR3 sequence (DNA): TGTGCCAGCAGTTTGCCCGGGACAGCGAATCAGCCCCAGCATTTT. The V call is TRBV28, the J call TRBJ1-5; 7 bases are shared with TRBD1. Germline assignment: CDR1 MDHEN and CDR2 SYDVKM. The ends lost 3 bases at V and 4 bases at J; junction bases unmatched: 6. The CDR3 is 15 residues long.

This clone has a single count. The chain is built from TRBV27 and TRBJ1-2; 10 positions match TRBD1. Trimming cost V 3 bases and J 7 bases; bases outside gene matches: 8. In germline, CDR1 is MNHEY, CDR2 SMNVEV (reference sequence). This CDR3 comprises 15 residues. CDR3 nucleotide sequence: TGTGCCAGCAGTTTCTTGACAGGGGGCCTGGTTGGCTACACCTTC. It encodes CASSFLTGGLVGYTF.

The chain carries TRBV10-3 and TRBJ2-2; 8 nucleotides match TRBD2. V dropped 3 bases and J dropped 4; count of bases not matched to a gene: 7. The CDR3 consists of 16 residues. Germline V gene data show CDR1 as ENHRY and CDR2 as SYGVKD. CDR3 in amino acids: CAISDPSLAGTGELFF. In DNA form, the CDR3 reads TGTGCCATCAGTGACCCGAGCCTAGCGGGCACCGGGGAGCTGTTTTTT.

The chain joins TRBV19 to TRBJ2-3; 7 nucleotides match TRBD1. The V segment lost 6 bases and the J segment 1 base; nucleotides outside the gene matches: 13. Per the germline V gene, CDR1 is LNHDA and CDR2 is SQIVND (reference sequence). CDR3 length: 17 residues. The CDR3 DNA reads TGTGCCAGTAGCAGAGACTCAACAGGGGATGGCACAGATACGCAGTATTTT. It yields the protein CASSRDSTGDGTDTQYF.

This chain joins TRBV7-2 and TRBJ1-2; D possibly corresponds to TRBD1 (5 bases). Germline V lookup: CDR1 SGHTA, CDR2 FQGNSA. Trimming shortened V by 5 bases and J by 7 bases, and 11 bases separated the two germline ends. The CDR3 sequence is 12 residues long. In nucleotides, the CDR3 is TGTGCCAGCAGCGTCCAGGGTGGTGGCTACACCTTC. It translates to CASSVQGGGYTF.

V and J are TRBV6-5 and TRBJ1-5, with TRBD1 matching 9 bases. The germline V gene has CDR1 MNHEY and CDR2 SVGAGI. With 4 bases clipped from V and 4 bases from J, the junction kept 5 bases outside the gene matches. The CDR3 spans 15 residues. The CDR3 DNA sequence: TGTGCCAGCAGTTCGACAGGGGGGAGGAATCAGCCCCAGCATTTT. The encoded protein is CASSSTGGRNQPQHF.

In this sample, this clone turned up once. The chain has TRBV7-9 and TRBJ2-1; D is perhaps TRBD2 (5 bases). V lost 11 bases to trimming and J lost 0 bases, with 14 bases between them. The CDR3 sequence is 14 residues long. Germline V CDR1 and CDR2: SEHNR, FQNEAQ (reference sequence). The CDR3 DNA reads as TGTGCCTACCTAGCCGGGAACTCCTACAATGAGCAGTTCTTC. It yields the protein CAYLAGNSYNEQFF.

The V gene is TRBV20-1, the J gene TRBJ2-3, with D perhaps matching TRBD2 (6 bases). CDR1 and CDR2 (germline): DFQATT, SNEGSKA (reference sequence). The CDR3 has 15 amino acids. Trimming removed 6 bases from V and 2 bases from J, with 18 bases in between. CDR3 in amino acids: CSASQASDYTDTQYF. The CDR3 bases are TGCAGTGCAAGTCAGGCTAGCGACTACACAGATACGCAGTATTTT.

The chain is built from TRBV23-1 and TRBJ2-3, with D tentatively TRBD2 (5 bases). TRBV23-1 is annotated as an ORF whose role is uncertain. V gave up 7 bases and J gave up 3 bases, with 14 bases separating them. The length of the CDR3 is 14 residues. This CDR3 reads CASKSGVGTDTQYF. In nucleotides, the CDR3 is TGCGCCAGCAAGTCCGGGGTTGGGACAGATACGCAGTATTTT.

This clone was observed a single time. V gene TRBV27 combines with J gene TRBJ1-1; D is possibly TRBD1 (6 bases). Trimming left V 0 bases short and J 1 base short, with 9 bases between. The CDR3 extends over 15 amino acids. Germline V CDR1 and CDR2: MNHEY, SMNVEV (reference sequence). The CDR3 DNA follows: TGTGCCAGCAGTTTATCAGGGACACAGAACACTGAAGCTTTCTTT. This translates into CASSLSGTQNTEAFF.

V gene TRBV5-6 combines with J gene TRBJ1-4, with no clear D. The V end lost 5 bases, the J end lost 0 bases, and 14 bases lay between the germline ends. Germline loops: CDR1 SGHDT, CDR2 YYEEEE. The CDR3 totals 16 residues. DNA of the CDR3: TGTGCCAGCAGTAGTACCCCGGGGTCAACTAATGAAAAACTGTTTTTT. Translated: CASSSTPGSTNEKLFF.

The V call is TRBV7-8, the J call TRBJ2-3, with D uncertain. Between the trimmed V and J ends, which lost 1 base and 5 bases, there was a span of 4 bases. This CDR3 contains 12 residues. The germline V gene has CDR1 SGHVS and CDR2 FQNEAQ. The CDR3 here is CASSLGIDTQYF. CDR3 sequence (DNA): TGTGCCAGCAGCTTAGGTATAGATACGCAGTATTTT.